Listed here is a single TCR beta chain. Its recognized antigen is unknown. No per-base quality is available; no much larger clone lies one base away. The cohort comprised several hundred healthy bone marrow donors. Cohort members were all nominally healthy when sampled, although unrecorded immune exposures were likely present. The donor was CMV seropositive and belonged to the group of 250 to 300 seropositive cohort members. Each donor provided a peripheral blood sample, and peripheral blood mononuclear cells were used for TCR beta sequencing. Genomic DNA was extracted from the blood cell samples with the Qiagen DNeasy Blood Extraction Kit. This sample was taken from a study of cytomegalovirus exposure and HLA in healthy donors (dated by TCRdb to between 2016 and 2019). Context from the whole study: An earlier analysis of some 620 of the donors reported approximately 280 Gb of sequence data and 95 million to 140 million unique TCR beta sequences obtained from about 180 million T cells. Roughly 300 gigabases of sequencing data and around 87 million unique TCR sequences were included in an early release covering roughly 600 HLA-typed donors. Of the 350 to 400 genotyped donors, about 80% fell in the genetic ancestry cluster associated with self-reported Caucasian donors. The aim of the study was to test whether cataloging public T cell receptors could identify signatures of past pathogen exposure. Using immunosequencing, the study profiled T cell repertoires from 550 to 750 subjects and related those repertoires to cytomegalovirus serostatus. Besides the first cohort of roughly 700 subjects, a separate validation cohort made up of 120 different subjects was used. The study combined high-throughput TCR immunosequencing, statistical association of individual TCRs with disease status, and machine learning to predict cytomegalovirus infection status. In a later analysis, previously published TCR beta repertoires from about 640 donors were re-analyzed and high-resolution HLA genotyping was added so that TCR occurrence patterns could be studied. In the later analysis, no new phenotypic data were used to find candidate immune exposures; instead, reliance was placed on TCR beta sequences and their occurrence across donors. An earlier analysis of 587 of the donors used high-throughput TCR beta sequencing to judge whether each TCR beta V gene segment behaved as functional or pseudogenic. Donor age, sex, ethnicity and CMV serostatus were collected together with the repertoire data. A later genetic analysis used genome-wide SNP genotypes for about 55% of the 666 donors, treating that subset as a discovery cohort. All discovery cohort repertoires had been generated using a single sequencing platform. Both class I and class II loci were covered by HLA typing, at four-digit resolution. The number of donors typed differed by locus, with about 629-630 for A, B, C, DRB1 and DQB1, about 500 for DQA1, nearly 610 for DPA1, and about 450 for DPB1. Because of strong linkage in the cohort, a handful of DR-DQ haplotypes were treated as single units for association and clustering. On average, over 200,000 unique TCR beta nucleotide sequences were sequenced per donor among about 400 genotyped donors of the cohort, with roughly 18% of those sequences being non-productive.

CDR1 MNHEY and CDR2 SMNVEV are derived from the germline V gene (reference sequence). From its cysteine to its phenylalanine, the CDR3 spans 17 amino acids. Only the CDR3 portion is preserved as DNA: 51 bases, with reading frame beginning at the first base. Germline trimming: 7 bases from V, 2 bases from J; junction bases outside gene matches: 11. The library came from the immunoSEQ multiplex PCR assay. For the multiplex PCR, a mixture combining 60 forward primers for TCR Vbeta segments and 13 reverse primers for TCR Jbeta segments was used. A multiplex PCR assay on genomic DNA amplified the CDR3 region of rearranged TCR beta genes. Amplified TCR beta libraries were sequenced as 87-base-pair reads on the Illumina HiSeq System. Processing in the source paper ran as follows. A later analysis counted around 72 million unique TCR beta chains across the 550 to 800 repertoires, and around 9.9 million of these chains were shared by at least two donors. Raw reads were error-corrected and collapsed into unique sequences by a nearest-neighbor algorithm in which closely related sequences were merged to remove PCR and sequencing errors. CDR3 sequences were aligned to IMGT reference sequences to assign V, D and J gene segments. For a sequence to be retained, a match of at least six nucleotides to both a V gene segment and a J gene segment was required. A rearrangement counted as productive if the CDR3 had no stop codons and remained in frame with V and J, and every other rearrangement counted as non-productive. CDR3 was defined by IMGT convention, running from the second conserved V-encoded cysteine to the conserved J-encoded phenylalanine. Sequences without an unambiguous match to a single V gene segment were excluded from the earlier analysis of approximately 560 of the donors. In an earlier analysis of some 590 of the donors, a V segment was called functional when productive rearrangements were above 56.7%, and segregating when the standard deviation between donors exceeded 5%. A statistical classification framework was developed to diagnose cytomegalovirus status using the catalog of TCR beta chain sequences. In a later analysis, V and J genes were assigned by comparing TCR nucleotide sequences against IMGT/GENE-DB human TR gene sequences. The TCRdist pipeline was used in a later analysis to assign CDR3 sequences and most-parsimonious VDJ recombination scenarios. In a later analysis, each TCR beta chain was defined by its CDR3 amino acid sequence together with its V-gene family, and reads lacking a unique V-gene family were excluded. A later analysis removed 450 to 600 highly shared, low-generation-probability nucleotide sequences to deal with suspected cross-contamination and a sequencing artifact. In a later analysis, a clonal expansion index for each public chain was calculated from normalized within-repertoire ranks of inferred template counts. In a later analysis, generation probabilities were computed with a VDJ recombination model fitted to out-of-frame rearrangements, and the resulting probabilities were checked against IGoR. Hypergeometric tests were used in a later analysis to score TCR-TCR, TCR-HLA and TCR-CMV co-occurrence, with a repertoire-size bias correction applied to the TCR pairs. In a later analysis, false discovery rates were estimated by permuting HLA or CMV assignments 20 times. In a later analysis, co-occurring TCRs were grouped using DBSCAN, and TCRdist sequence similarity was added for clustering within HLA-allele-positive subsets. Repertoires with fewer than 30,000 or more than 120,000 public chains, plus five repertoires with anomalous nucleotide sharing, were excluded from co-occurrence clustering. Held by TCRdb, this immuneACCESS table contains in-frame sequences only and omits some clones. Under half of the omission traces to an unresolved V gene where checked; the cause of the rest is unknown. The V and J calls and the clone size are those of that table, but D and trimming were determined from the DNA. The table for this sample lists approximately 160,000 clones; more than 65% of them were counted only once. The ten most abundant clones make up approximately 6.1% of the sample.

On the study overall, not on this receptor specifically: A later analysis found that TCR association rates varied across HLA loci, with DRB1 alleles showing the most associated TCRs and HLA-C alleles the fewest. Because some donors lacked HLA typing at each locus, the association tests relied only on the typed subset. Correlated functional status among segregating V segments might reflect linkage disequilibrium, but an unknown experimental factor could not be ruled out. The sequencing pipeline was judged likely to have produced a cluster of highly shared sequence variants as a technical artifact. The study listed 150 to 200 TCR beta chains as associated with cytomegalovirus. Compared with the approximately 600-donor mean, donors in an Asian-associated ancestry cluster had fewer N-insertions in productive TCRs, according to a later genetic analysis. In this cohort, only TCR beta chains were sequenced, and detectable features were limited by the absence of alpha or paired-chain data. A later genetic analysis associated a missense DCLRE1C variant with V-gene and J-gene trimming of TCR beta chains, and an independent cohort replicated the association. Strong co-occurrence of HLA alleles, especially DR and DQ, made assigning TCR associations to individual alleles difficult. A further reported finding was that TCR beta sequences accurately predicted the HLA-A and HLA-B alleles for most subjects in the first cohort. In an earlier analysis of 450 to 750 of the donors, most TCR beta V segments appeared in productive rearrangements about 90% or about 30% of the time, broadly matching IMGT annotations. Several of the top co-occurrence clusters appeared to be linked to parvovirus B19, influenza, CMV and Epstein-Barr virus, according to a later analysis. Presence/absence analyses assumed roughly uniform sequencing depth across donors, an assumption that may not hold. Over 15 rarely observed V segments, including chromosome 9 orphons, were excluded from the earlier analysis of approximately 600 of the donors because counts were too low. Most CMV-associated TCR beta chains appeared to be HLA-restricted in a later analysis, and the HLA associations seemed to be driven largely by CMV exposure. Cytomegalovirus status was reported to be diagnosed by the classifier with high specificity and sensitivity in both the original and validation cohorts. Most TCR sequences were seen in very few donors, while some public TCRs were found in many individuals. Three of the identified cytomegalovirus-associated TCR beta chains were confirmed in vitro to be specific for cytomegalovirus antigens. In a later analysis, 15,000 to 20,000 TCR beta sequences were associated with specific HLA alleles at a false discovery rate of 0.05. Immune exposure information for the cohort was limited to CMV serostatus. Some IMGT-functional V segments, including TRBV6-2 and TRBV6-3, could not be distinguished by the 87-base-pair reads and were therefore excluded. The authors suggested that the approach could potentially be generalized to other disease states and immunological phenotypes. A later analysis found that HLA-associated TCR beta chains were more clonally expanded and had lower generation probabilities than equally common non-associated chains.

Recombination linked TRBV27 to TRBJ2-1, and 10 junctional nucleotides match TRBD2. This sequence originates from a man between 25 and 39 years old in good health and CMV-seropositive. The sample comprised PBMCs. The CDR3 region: CASIPASGGLPYNEQFF. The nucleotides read TGTGCCAGCATTCCGGCTAGCGGGGGCCTTCCCTACAATGAGCAGTTCTTC.